This T cell receptor beta chain came from a study of human T cells and chemical hapten exposure. Study in general: TCR yield per sample varied, mainly due to pooled library volumes.

Time point defined: healthy volunteer bleed at 2 weeks. The authors' total RNA extraction used unfractionated whole blood. Unique molecular identifiers were attached to individual cDNA molecules during library preparation. From the RACE reads, TCRdb called clonotypes with MiXCR, one entry per CDR3 protein. The sample has tens of thousands of distinct CDR3 sequences; 4.3% are singletons. Study-wide findings and caveats: With regard to DPC sensitization, TCRs above 1 in 1000 frequency did not change.

This clonotype has ten or more counts. Its antigen is not known. This CDR3 spans 14 amino acids. The germline V gene encodes CDR1 SGDLS and CDR2 YYNGEE. V shed 3 bases, J shed 6 bases, and the junction held 6 bases outside the gene matches. The sample comprised whole blood. The source of this sequence is a female donor in good health. Some clones in this sample may be carry-over from other donors' samples. J is TRBJ1-1 and V is TRBV9, with TRBD1 matching over 9 bases. CDR3 sequence reads: CASSGGQGEAEAFF. The CDR3 nucleotides are TGTGCCAGCAGCGGGGGACAGGGAGAGGCTGAAGCTTTCTTT.